This TCR beta chain is drawn from a study of response to subunit inactivated influenza vaccine. Germline CDR1 SGHRS, CDR2 YFSETQ. V shed 0 bases, J shed 2 bases, and the junction held 5 bases outside the gene matches. The CDR3 runs to 17 residues. This clonotype came up a few times. TCRdb re-called the RT-PCR reads with MiXCR, one entry per CDR3 protein. Of more than 550,000 distinct CDR3 sequences listed, 12% were seen once; the top ten hold roughly 10%. The chain is built from TRBV5-1 and TRBJ2-1, with 10 positions matching TRBD2. The sample here was PBMCs from blood, taken on the day of vaccination. This TCR came from a man in his forties or fifties who received an inactivated influenza vaccine. The CDR3, as DNA: TGCGCCAGCAGCTTGGGGGGGACTAGCGCTACCTACAATGAGCAGTTCTTC. It codes for CASSLGGTSATYNEQFF.